This note documents a single TCR beta chain sequence. Its target is not known. A single base separates this from a much larger clone, so it may be a read error. At the DNA level, this CDR3 is encoded by other sequences in the same sample as well. Sorting with CD45RO/CCR7/CD25/CD127/CD95/CD27 yielded naive, central memory, regulatory and stem-like memory CD4+ cells. Populations obtained by sorting all exceeded 95% purity. The data stem from a study of beta chain features in type 1 diabetes. Germline values: CDR1 SGHNT, CDR2 YYREEE (reference sequence). The CDR3 spans 15 residues. The study, taken as a whole, reports: Diminished insertions and augmented deletions at VDJ junctions characterized type 1 diabetes patients.

TCRB transcripts that were expressed got sequenced, as all of the isolated RNA had been reverse transcribed. About 3.3 million reads, on average, came from each naive, central memory and regulatory T cell sample. Clones were read by immunoSEQ multiplex PCR, and TCRdb kept only the in-frame ones, dropping some. The profile shows around 250,000 clones, 27% of them singletons. The gene calls are TRBV5-4 and TRBJ2-5; TRBD2 matches at 9 bases. The specimen sequenced was central memory CD4+ T cells from blood. The sequence was collected from a young man in good health. This CDR3 reads CASSLQTSGKETQYF. The CDR3 nucleotides read TGCGCCAGCAGCCTACAGACTAGCGGTAAAGAGACCCAGTACTTC.